This T cell receptor beta chain was profiled in a study of T-cell reconstitution after alpha-beta-depleted transplantation in children. Unique molecular identifiers were used to barcode this TCRbeta library. TCRdb independently ran MiXCR on the PCR reads; one entry per CDR3 protein. The table lists 170,000 or so distinct CDR3 sequences, roughly 7.5% of them singletons. The CDR3 length is 17 residues. V shed 5 bases, J shed 9 bases, and the junction held 14 bases outside the gene matches. Germline V gene data show CDR1 as LNHDA and CDR2 as SQIVND (reference sequence). The sequences come from PBMCs from the stem cell graft donor, collected from the stem cell graft. The rearrangement uses TRBV19 and TRBJ1-6, with 9 bases aligning to TRBD1. This TCR was recovered from a human donor who donated a stem cell graft to a child with Wiskott-Aldrich syndrome. The CDR3 DNA reads TGTGCCAGTAGTCAAACACCGGGACAGGGATCTCCTTCACCCCTCCACTTT. As protein: CASSQTPGQGSPSPLHF.